The TCR beta chain described here comes from a study of response to subunit inactivated influenza vaccine. Whole-study findings and limits: Seasonal influenza vaccination, on each occasion, was suggested by the authors to recruit few new T cells.

TCRdb processed the RT-PCR reads anew with MiXCR; each CDR3 protein has one entry. The sample shows around 580,000 distinct CDR3 sequences, about 11% of them seen only once. Trimming removed 6 bases at V and 1 base at J, with 13 bases between. CDR3 size: 14 residues. Germline CDR1 is MDHEN and CDR2 is SYDVKM. This clonotype occurred many times. No antigen is known for it. The chain couples TRBV28 to TRBJ2-7; D is unresolved. The receptor was isolated from a man over 45 who received an inactivated influenza vaccine. The source material was PBMCs from blood, sampled on the day of vaccination. The CDR3 bases are TGTGCCAGCAGACACTGGACGGATTCCTACGAGCAGTACTTC. Amino acid sequence: CASRHWTDSYEQYF.